This is a list of T cell receptor beta chains from one sample in a study of regulatory T cells in long-lasting Graves disease. Using its own MiXCR run on the multiplex PCR reads, TCRdb lists one record per CDR3 protein. This table has around 510,000 distinct CDR3 sequences, about a fifth appearing once. The source material was peripheral blood mononuclear cells (PBMCs), sampled when the disease was refractory, from a patient treated with antithyroid drugs. Receptors originate from a female donor with Graves disease. CDR3s include the opening cysteine and the closing phenylalanine or tryptophan. A D gene is named only where the DNA matches it firmly. Rows may omit the clone size; those that give it use once, few, many or a size class.

size	D	V	J	CDR3	DNA
-	TRBD2	TRBV6-1	TRBJ2-3	CASSSALRREDTDTQYF	TGTGCCAGCAGTAGTGCCCTGCGACGGGAGGACACAGATACGCAGTATTTT
few	-	TRBV30	TRBJ2-2	CAWSYSAGELFF	TGTGCCTGGAGTTACAGTGCCGGGGAGCTGTTTTTT
few	TRBD2	TRBV20-1	TRBJ2-4	CSASGTSGLNIQYF	TGCAGTGCTAGTGGGACTAGCGGTCTAAACATTCAGTACTTC
-	-	TRBV19	TRBJ1-2	CAGSSLNYGYTF	TGTGCCGGCTCTTCCCTTAACTATGGCTACACCTTC
many	-	TRBV7-3	TRBJ2-1	CASSLSTDHNEQFF	TGTGCCAGCAGCTTAAGTACAGACCACAATGAGCAGTTCTTC
-	-	TRBV30	TRBJ1-2	CAWKFDGYTF	TGTGCCTGGAAATTCGATGGCTACACCTTC
-	TRBD1	TRBV12-3/TRBV12-4	TRBJ2-3	CASSFDRGTQYF	TGTGCCAGCAGCTTCGACAGGGGTACGCAGTATTTT
many	TRBD1	TRBV28	TRBJ1-5	CASSLGGTAFQPQHF	TGTGCCAGCAGTTTAGGTGGGACAGCCTTTCAGCCCCAGCATTTT
many	-	TRBV30	TRBJ1-4	CAWNQQGGEKLFF	TGTGCCTGGAACCAACAGGGAGGCGAAAAACTGTTTTTT
many	-	TRBV28	TRBJ1-1	CASSFRETEAFF	TGTGCCAGCAGTTTTAGGGAAACTGAAGCTTTCTTT
-	-	TRBV7-7	TRBJ2-5	CASSPGPTETQYF	TGTGCTAGCAGCCCAGGACCTACGGAGACCCAGTACTTC
many	-	TRBV5-6	TRBJ2-7	CASTEGGGPSYEQYF	TGTGCCAGCACCGAGGGGGGAGGGCCCTCCTACGAGCAGTACTTC
many	-	TRBV29-1	TRBJ1-1	CSVVNGINTEAFF	TGCAGCGTTGTGAACGGGATAAACACTGAAGCTTTCTTT
many	-	TRBV29-1	TRBJ2-5	CGGLEETQYF	TGCGGGGGCCTGGAAGAGACCCAGTACTTC
-	-	TRBV4-1	TRBJ2-7	CASSQPTTGSYEQYF	TGCGCCAGCAGCCAACCGACCACAGGGAGCTACGAGCAGTACTTC
few	TRBD2	TRBV28	TRBJ2-1	CASTLTFGLGVTEQFF	TGTGCCAGCACCCTTACTTTCGGACTAGGGGTCACTGAGCAGTTCTTC
-	TRBD2	TRBV3-1	TRBJ2-7	CASSDSGLADYEQYF	TGTGCCAGCAGCGACTCGGGACTAGCGGACTACGAGCAGTACTTC
-	-	TRBV11-3	TRBJ2-1	CASSSGVTDNEQFF	TGTGCCAGCAGCTCAGGCGTGACCGATAATGAGCAGTTCTTC
many	TRBD2	TRBV7-2	TRBJ2-5	CASSLRTSGSSRQETQYF	TGTGCCAGCAGCTTAAGGACTAGCGGGAGTTCTCGGCAAGAGACCCAGTACTTC
many	-	TRBV20-1	TRBJ2-2	CSARDLRAGELFF	TGCAGTGCTAGAGACCTGAGGGCCGGGGAGCTGTTTTTT
-	-	TRBV12-3/TRBV12-4	TRBJ2-1	CASSLEVDNEQFF	TGTGCCAGCAGTTTGGAGGTAGACAATGAGCAGTTCTTC
many	-	TRBV18	TRBJ2-7	CATSGRGGFYEQYF	TGTGCCACCTCGGGAAGGGGGGGCTTCTACGAGCAGTACTTC
many	-	TRBV6-1	TRBJ1-2	CASNLEQGYGYTF	TGTGCCAGCAACTTAGAGCAGGGGTATGGCTACACCTTC
few	-	TRBV5-4	TRBJ1-1	CASSSGVSAEAFF	TGTGCCAGCAGCTCGGGGGTCTCAGCTGAAGCTTTCTTT
-	-	TRBV5-1	TRBJ2-5	CASSLEGLPGETQYF	TGCGCCAGCAGCTTGGAAGGGCTCCCTGGAGAGACCCAGTACTTC
many	TRBD2	TRBV11-2	TRBJ2-7	CASSLLAGPWDHEQYF	TGTGCCAGCAGCCTCCTAGCGGGTCCCTGGGATCACGAGCAGTACTTC
many	-	TRBV7-9	TRBJ1-2	CASSSVIPNYGYTF	TGTGCCAGCAGCTCGGTAATTCCTAACTATGGCTACACCTTC
-	TRBD1	TRBV5-1	TRBJ2-7	CASSPGTVSGSYF	TGCGCCAGCAGCCCTGGGACAGTATCGGGTTCGTACTTC
-	-	TRBV19	TRBJ2-7	CATMTVSYEQYF	TGTGCCACAATGACGGTGAGCTACGAGCAGTACTTC
many	TRBD1	TRBV6-5	TRBJ1-1	CASSYSRLGQGYYRLNTEAFF	TGTGCCAGCAGTTACTCGAGGTTGGGACAGGGCTATTATCGCCTAAACACTGAAGCTTTCTTT
few	-	TRBV4-1	TRBJ1-1	CASSQERTDNTEAFF	TGCGCCAGCAGCCAAGAGAGGACAGATAACACTGAAGCTTTCTTT
-	-	TRBV6-5	TRBJ1-2	CASSYEPESYGYTF	TGTGCCAGCAGTTACGAGCCAGAATCCTATGGCTACACCTTC
once	-	TRBV19	TRBJ1-1	CASTNHGDNTEAFF	TGTGCCAGTACCAATCACGGGGATAACACTGAAGCTTTCTTT
few	TRBD2	TRBV19	TRBJ2-7	CASSPRTSARTYEQYF	TGTGCCAGTAGTCCAAGGACTAGCGCTAGAACCTACGAGCAGTACTTC
-	-	TRBV6-2/TRBV6-3	TRBJ2-3	CASSVNTQYF	TGTGCCAGCAGTGTAAATACGCAGTATTTT
-	TRBD2	TRBV11-2	TRBJ2-7	CASRPSGRMYEQYF	TGTGCCAGCAGACCCAGCGGGAGGATGTACGAGCAGTACTTC
few	-	TRBV6-5	TRBJ2-7	CASSYRALSAYEQYF	TGTGCCAGCAGTTACCGGGCCCTTAGCGCCTACGAGCAGTACTTC
few	TRBD1	TRBV24-1	TRBJ1-2	CATSDRGQGYGYTF	TGTGCCACCAGTGATAGGGGACAGGGGTATGGCTACACCTTC
many	TRBD1	TRBV20-1	TRBJ1-2	CSATRTGLGYTF	TGCAGTGCTACAAGGACAGGCCTTGGCTACACCTTC
many	TRBD2	TRBV11-2	TRBJ2-5	CASSFGTSGVETQYF	TGTGCCAGCAGCTTCGGGACTAGCGGGGTAGAGACCCAGTACTTC
-	-	TRBV7-9	TRBJ1-1	CASIKIRSDTEAFF	TGTGCCAGCATCAAGATCCGAAGTGATACTGAAGCTTTCTTT
-	-	TRBV27	TRBJ2-7	CASGAGAYGQYF	TGTGCCAGCGGCGCAGGAGCCTACGGGCAGTACTTC
many	-	TRBV11-2	TRBJ2-7	CASSLIRRGYEQYF	TGTGCCAGCAGCTTAATAAGACGGGGATACGAGCAGTACTTC
-	-	TRBV20-1	TRBJ2-1	CSARVYTEQFF	TGCAGTGCTAGAGTCTATACGGAGCAGTTCTTC
-	-	TRBV19	TRBJ2-3	CASSPEEDTQYF	TGTGCCAGTAGCCCTGAGGAGGATACGCAGTATTTT
-	TRBD2	TRBV6-5	TRBJ2-7	CASSYSRWTSGRAIVTREQYF	TGTGCCAGCAGTTACTCCAGGTGGACTAGCGGGAGGGCAATAGTAACGAGAGAGCAGTACTTC
-	-	TRBV29-1	TRBJ2-1	CSVEWPDEQFF	TGCAGCGTTGAATGGCCTGATGAGCAGTTCTTC
-	TRBD2	TRBV6-1	TRBJ2-2	CASSSPSGNTGELFF	TGTGCCAGCTCGTCGCCTAGCGGGAACACCGGGGAGCTGTTTTTT
few	-	TRBV7-9	TRBJ2-7	CASSLIRQGISYEQYF	TGTGCCAGCAGCTTAATTCGTCAGGGAATCTCCTACGAGCAGTACTTC
-	-	TRBV14	TRBJ2-1	CASSQVTPLSYNEQFF	TGTGCCAGCAGCCAAGTGACTCCACTGTCCTACAATGAGCAGTTCTTC
many	TRBD2	TRBV12-3/TRBV12-4	TRBJ2-7	CASSFGLAGAVSYEQYF	TGTGCCAGCAGTTTCGGGCTAGCGGGAGCAGTCTCCTACGAGCAGTACTTC
-	-	TRBV11-1	TRBJ2-1	CASSPAPGDVQFF	TGTGCCAGCAGTCCCGCCCCCGGGGATGTGCAGTTCTTC
many	-	TRBV28	TRBJ1-2	CASNMGGFGLNYGYTF	TGTGCCAGCAATATGGGGGGGTTCGGGCTTAACTATGGCTACACCTTC
few	-	TRBV2	TRBJ2-3	CASSAGTDSTDTQYF	TGTGCCAGCAGTGCAGGTACAGATTCCACAGATACGCAGTATTTT
few	TRBD1	TRBV5-1	TRBJ2-7	CASSLFPTGSYEQYF	TGCGCCAGCAGCTTGTTCCCGACAGGGTCCTACGAGCAGTACTTC
-	-	TRBV20-1	TRBJ2-7	CSARDRASLYEQYF	TGCAGTGCTAGAGATCGCGCCTCCCTCTACGAGCAGTACTTC